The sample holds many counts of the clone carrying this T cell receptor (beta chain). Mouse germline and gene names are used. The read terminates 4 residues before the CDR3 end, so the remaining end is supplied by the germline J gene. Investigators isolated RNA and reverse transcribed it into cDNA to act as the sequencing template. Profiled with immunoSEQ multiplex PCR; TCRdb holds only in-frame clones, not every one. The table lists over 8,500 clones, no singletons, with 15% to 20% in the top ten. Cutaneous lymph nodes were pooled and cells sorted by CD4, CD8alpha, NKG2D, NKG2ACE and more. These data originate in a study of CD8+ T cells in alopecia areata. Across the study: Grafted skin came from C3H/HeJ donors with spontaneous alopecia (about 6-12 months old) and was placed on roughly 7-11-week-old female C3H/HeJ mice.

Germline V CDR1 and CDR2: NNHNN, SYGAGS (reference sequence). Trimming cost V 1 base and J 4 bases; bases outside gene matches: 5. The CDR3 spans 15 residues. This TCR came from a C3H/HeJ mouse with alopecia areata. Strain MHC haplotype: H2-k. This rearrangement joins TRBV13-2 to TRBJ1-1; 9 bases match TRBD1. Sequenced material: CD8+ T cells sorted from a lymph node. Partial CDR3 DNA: TGTGCCAGCGGTGATCCTGGACAGGGGACCACA. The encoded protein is CASGDPGQGTT. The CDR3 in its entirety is CASGDPGQGTTEVFF.